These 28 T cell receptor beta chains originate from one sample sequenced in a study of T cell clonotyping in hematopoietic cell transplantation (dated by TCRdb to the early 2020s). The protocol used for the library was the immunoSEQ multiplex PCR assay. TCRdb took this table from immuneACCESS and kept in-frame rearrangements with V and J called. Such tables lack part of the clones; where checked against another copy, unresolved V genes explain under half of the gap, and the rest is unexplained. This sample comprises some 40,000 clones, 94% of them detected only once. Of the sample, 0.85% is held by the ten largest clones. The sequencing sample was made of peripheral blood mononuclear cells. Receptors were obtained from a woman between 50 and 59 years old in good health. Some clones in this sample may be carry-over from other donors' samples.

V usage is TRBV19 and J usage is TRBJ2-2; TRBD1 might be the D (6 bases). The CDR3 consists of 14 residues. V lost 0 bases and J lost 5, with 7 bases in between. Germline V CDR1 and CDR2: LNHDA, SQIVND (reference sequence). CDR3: CASSIEQGTGELFF. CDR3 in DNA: TGTGCCAGTAGTATAGAACAGGGAACCGGGGAGCTGTTTTTT.

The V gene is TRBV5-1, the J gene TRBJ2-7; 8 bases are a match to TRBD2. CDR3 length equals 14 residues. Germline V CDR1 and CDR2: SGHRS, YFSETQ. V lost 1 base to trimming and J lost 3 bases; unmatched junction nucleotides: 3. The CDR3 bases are TGCGCCAGCAGCTTGTTTGGGACTAGCTACGAGCAGTACTTC. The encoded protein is CASSLFGTSYEQYF.

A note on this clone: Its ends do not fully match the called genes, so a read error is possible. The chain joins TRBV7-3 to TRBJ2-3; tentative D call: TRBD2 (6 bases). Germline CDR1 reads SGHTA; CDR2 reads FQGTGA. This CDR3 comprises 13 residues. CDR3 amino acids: CATSRDLTDTQYF. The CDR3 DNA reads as TGTGCCACCAGCCGGGACTTGACAGATACGCAGTATTTT.

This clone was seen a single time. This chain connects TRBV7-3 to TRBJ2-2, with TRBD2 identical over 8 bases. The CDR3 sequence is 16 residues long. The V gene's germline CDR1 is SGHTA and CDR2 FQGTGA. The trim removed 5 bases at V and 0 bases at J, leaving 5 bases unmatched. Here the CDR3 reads CASSLSAGANTGELFF. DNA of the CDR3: TGTGCCAGCAGCCTCTCAGCGGGAGCGAACACCGGGGAGCTGTTTTTT.

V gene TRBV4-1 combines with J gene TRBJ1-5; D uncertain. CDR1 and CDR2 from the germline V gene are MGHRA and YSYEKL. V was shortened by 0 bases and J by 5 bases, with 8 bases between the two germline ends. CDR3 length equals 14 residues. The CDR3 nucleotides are TGCGCCAGCAGCCAAGATTTGGCATATCAGCCCCAGCATTTT. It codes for CASSQDLAYQPQHF.

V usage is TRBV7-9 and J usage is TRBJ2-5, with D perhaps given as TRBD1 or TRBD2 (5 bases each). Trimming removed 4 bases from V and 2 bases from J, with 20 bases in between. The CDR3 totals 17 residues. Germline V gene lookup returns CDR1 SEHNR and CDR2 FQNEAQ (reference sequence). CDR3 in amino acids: CASSSPEGRGGQETQYF. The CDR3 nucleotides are TGTGCCAGCAGCTCTCCCGAGGGGCGAGGTGGACAAGAGACCCAGTACTTC.

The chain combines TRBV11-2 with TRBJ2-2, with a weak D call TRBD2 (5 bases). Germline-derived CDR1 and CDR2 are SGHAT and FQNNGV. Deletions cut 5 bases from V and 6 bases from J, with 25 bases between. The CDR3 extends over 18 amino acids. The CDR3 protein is CASSLLLGGRRVAGELFF. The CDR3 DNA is TGTGCCAGCAGCCTACTACTAGGAGGTCGAAGGGTTGCCGGGGAGCTGTTTTTT.

In DNA form, the CDR3 reads TGTGCCAGCAGTGGGACAGCTAATGAAAAACTGTTTTTT. Its protein is CASSGTANEKLFF. The V gene is TRBV6-1, the J gene TRBJ1-4, with D perhaps TRBD1 (6 bases). Germline assignment: CDR1 MNHNS and CDR2 SASEGT. The ends were cut back, 4 bases at V and 3 bases at J, with 6 bases in the middle. This CDR3 has 13 amino acids.

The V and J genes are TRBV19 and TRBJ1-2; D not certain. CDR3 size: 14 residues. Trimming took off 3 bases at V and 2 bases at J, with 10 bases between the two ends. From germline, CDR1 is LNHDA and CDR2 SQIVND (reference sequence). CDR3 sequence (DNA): TGTGCCAGTAGTATTATGTCACAGAACTATGGCTACACCTTC. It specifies CASSIMSQNYGYTF.

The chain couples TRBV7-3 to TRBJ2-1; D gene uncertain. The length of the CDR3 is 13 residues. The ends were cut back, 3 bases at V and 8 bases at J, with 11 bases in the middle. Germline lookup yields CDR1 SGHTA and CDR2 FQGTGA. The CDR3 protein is CASSFNPNDEQFF. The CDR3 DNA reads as TGTGCCAGCAGCTTTAACCCGAACGATGAGCAGTTCTTC.

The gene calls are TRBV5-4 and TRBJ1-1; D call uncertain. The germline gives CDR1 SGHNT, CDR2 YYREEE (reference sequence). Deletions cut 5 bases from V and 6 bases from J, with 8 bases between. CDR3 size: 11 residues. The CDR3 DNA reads TGTGCCAGCAGGGGCGGCGCTGAAGCTTTCTTT. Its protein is CASRGGAEAFF.

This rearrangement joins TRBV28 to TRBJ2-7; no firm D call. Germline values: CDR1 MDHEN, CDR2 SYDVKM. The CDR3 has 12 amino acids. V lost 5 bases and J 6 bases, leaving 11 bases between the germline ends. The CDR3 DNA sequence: TGTGCCAGCAGTCAAGTATTAGGCGAGCAGTACTTC. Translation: CASSQVLGEQYF.

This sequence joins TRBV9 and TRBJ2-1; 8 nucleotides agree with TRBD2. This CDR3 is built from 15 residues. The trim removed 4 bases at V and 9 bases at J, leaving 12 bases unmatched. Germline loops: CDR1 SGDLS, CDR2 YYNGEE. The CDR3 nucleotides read TGTGCCAGCAGCTCGCGCTCGGGAGGGGCGAGTGAGCAGTTCTTC. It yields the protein CASSSRSGGASEQFF.

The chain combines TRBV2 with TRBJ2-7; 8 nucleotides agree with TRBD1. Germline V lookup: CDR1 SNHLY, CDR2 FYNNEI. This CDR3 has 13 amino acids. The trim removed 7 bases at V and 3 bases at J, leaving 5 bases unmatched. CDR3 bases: TGTGCCAGCAAAGGGACAGGACTCTACGAGCAGTACTTC. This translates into CASKGTGLYEQYF.

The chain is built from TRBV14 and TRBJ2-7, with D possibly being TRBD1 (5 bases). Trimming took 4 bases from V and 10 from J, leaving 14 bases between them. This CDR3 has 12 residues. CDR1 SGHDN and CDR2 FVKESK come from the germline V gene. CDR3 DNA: TGTGCCAGCAGCCGACAGAACGAACAACAGTACTTC. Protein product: CASSRQNEQQYF.

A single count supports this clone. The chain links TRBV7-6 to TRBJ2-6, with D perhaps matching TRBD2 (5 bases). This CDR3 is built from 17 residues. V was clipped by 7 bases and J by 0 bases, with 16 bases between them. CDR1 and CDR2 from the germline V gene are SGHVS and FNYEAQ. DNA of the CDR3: TGTGCCAGCACGCTGACGGGAACATTCTCTGGGGCCAACGTCCTGACTTTC. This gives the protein CASTLTGTFSGANVLTF. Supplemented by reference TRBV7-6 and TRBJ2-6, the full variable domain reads GAGVSQSPRYKVTKRGQDVALRCDPISGHVSLYWYRQALGQGPEFLTYFNYEAQQDKSGLPNDRFSAERPEGSISTLTIQRTEQRDSAMYRCASTLTGTFSGANVLTFGAGSRLTVL.

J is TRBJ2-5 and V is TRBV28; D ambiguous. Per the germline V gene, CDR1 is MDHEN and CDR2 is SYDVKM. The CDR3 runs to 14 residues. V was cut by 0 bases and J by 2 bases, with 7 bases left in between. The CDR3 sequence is CASSLWATQETQYF. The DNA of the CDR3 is TGTGCCAGCAGTTTATGGGCCACTCAAGAGACCCAGTACTTC.

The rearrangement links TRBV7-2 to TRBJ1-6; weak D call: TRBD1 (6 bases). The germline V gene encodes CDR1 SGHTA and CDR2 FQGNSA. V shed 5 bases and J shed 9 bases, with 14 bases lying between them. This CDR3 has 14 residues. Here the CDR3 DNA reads TGTGCCAGCAGCCCGGGGGGCTCGGGTTCACCCCTCCACTTT. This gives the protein CASSPGGSGSPLHF.

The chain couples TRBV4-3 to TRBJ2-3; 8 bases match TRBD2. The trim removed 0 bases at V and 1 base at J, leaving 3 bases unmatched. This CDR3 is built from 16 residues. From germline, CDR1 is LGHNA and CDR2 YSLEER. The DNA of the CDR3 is TGCGCCAGCAGCCAAGACGGTAGCGGGGGCACAGATACGCAGTATTTT. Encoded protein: CASSQDGSGGTDTQYF.

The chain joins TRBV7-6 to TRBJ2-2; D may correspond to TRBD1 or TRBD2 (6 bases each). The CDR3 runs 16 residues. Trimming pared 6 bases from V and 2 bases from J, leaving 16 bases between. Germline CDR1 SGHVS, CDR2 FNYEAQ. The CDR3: CASSSTRGTNTGELFF. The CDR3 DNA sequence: TGTGCCAGCAGTTCGACTAGAGGGACAAACACCGGGGAGCTGTTTTTT.

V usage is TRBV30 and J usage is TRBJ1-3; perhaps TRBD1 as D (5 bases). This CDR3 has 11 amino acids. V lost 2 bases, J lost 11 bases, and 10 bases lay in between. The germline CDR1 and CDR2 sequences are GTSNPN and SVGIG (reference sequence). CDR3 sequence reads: CAWSQQASIYF. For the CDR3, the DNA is TGTGCCTGGAGTCAACAGGCCTCCATATATTTT.

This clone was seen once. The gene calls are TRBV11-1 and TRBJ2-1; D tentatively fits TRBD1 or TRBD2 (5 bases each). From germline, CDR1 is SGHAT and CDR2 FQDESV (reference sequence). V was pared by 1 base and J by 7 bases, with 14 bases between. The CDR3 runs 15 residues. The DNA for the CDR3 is TGTGCCAGCAGCTTAGGTTGGGGGTCGGCGAATGAGCAGTTCTTC. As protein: CASSLGWGSANEQFF.

CDR3 sequence (DNA): TGTGCCAGCAGCTTAGAGGGGTGGGAGACCCAGTACTTC. This codes for CASSLEGWETQYF. The chain employs TRBV11-3 and TRBJ2-5; D call uncertain. Germline lookup yields CDR1 SGHNT and CDR2 YENEEA. V was shortened by 0 bases and J by 5 bases, with 7 bases between the two germline ends. The CDR3 runs 13 residues.

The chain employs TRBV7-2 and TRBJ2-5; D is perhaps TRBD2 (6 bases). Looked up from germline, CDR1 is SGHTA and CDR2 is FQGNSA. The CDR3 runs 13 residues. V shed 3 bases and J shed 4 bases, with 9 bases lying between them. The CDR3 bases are TGTGCCAGCAGCTTGAACGGGGGAGAGACCCAGTACTTC. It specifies CASSLNGGETQYF.

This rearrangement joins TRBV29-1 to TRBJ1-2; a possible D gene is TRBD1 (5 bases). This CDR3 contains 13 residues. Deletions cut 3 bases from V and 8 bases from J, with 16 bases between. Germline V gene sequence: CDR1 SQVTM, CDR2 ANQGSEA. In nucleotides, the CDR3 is TGCAGCGTTGATTATGACGGGGGTGGGGGCTACACCTTC. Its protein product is CSVDYDGGGGYTF.

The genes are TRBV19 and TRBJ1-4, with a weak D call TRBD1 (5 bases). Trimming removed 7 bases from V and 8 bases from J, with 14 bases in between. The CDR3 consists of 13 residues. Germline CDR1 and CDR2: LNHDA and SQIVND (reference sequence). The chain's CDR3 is CASNSGRVEKLFF. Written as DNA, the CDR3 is TGTGCCAGTAATTCAGGGCGCGTCGAAAAACTGTTTTTT.

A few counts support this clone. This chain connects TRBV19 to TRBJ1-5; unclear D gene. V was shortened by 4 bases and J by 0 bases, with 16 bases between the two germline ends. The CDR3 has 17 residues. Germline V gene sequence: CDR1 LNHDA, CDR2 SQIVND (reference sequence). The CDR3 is CASSTYGPIYSNQPQHF. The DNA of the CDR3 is TGTGCCAGTAGTACTTACGGGCCAATCTATAGCAATCAGCCCCAGCATTTT.

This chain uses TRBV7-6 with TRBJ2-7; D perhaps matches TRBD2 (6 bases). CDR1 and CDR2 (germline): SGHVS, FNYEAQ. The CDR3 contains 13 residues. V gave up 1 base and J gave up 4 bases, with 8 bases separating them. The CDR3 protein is CASSLGRGYEQYF. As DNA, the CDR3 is TGTGCCAGCAGCTTAGGGAGGGGTTACGAGCAGTACTTC.